This T cell receptor (beta chain) originates from a study of T-cell memory formation after mild COVID-19. Study summary: TCR clusters mostly belonged to single donors.

Study findings and constraints: Some responding clones appeared in pre-infection memory, suggesting cross-reactive memory joined. Day 15 to 85 contractors were CD4/CD8 balanced; later expanders leaned CD4+.

This clonotype occurred a few times. Its antigen is currently unknown. Employing constant-segment primers, 5'RACE generated TCR alpha and TCR beta cDNA libraries bearing sample barcodes and UMIs. In TCRdb, the 5' RACE reads were re-called with MiXCR into one record per CDR3 protein. The sample lists 200,000 to 300,000 distinct CDR3 sequences, more than 8% seen once, with 22% in the top ten. The V end lost 4 bases, the J end lost 1 base, and 11 bases lay between the germline ends. The CDR3 extends over 14 amino acids. Germline V gene sequence: CDR1 SNHLY, CDR2 FYNNEI. Material for sequencing was PBMCs or a T cell subset sorted from them (not recorded which). V and J are TRBV2 and TRBJ2-7, with D tentatively TRBD2 (6 bases). The TCR sequence derives from a man between 18 and 29 years old who had mild COVID-19 (a few samples of this study predate the infection). Cell type and time point are not known. The CDR3 DNA is TGTGCCAGCAGTGCGGGAGCAGTGTCCTACGAGCAGTACTTC. The encoded protein is CASSAGAVSYEQYF.